One T cell receptor (beta chain) is described in this entry. The data are from a study of T cell changes during pregnancy in multiple sclerosis. From germline, CDR1 is GTSNPN and CDR2 SVGIG (reference sequence). Trimming stripped 5 bases from V and 5 bases from J, with 9 bases between. The CDR3 length is 12 residues. Repertoires were generated with immunoSEQ multiplex PCR, while TCRdb's copy carries only in-frame clones and drops some. The table has roughly 100,000 clones, less than 95% seen once. The receptor was derived from a female donor with multiple sclerosis, enrolled in a pregnancy study. The V gene is TRBV30, the J gene TRBJ1-4, with a possible D match to TRBD1 (5 bases). Here the sequenced sample was peripheral blood, taken after pregnancy. DNA for the CDR3: TGTGCCTGGGAGCAGGGAAATGAAAAACTGTTTTTT. This codes for CAWEQGNEKLFF.